This TCR beta chain is drawn from a study of T cell changes during pregnancy in multiple sclerosis. Some clones are missing from TCRdb's copy, which holds only in-frame ones; the method was immunoSEQ multiplex PCR. The sample contains around 29,000 clones, around 94% of which appear only once. The germline gives CDR1 SGDLS, CDR2 YYNGEE. This CDR3 region has 13 residues. After removal of 0 bases from V and 9 bases from J, the junction contained 6 bases not matched to a gene. Sequenced material: CD4+ T cells from peripheral blood mononuclear cells, taken in the first trimester of pregnancy. The receptor was isolated from a female donor with multiple sclerosis, enrolled in a pregnancy study. The chain employs TRBV9 and TRBJ2-7, with TRBD2 matching over 7 bases. The CDR3 nucleotides are TGTGCCAGCAGCGTAGAGGGGAGGGATCGGCAGTACTTC. Its protein product is CASSVEGRDRQYF.